This T cell receptor beta chain was sequenced during a study of blood T cell repertoires in COVID-19. This CDR3 comprises 16 residues. After removal of 4 bases from V and 6 bases from J, the junction contained 9 bases not matched to a gene. The germline V gene has CDR1 LGHNA and CDR2 YNFKEQ. Clones were sequenced by immunoSEQ multiplex PCR, and TCRdb holds only the in-frame ones, with some missing. Of 70,000 to 100,000 clones listed, roughly 88% are singletons. The sequence was collected from a human donor in a cohort sampled during active COVID-19. V and J are TRBV4-2 and TRBJ2-3, with 11 bases aligning to TRBD2. The specimen was peripheral blood. CDR3 nucleotides: TGTGCCAGCAGCCGACTAGCGGGGAGAGGTGGCGATACGCAGTATTTT. Protein product: CASSRLAGRGGDTQYF.